The present T cell receptor (beta chain) was sequenced within a study of human T cells and chemical hapten exposure. Study-wide background: For sensitization, 2% DPC was applied to a roughly 2 cm by roughly 2 cm patch of upper inner arm skin.

V gave up 6 bases and J gave up 7 bases; unmatched junction bases: 8. Germline loops: CDR1 MNHEY, CDR2 SVGAGI. The CDR3 runs 13 residues. Stated time point: patch test 3, about 24 weeks after DPC sensitization. Treatment: therapeutic diphenylcyclopropenone sensitization with weekly scalp DPC. Via MiXCR, TCRdb re-called the RACE reads, giving one row per CDR3 protein. The table shows about 190,000 distinct CDR3 sequences, with under 25% occurring only once. The J gene is TRBJ2-5, the V gene TRBV6-5; 7 positions agree with TRBD2. This clonotype originated in a woman aged 35 to 49 with alopecia areata. Some clones in this sample may be carry-over from other donors' samples. This specimen was whole blood, taken in connection with sensitization to the hapten diphenylcyclopropenone (DPC). The CDR3 DNA follows: TGTGCCAGCAGCCTGCGCGGGAGTAGGACCCAGTACTTC. As protein: CASSLRGSRTQYF.